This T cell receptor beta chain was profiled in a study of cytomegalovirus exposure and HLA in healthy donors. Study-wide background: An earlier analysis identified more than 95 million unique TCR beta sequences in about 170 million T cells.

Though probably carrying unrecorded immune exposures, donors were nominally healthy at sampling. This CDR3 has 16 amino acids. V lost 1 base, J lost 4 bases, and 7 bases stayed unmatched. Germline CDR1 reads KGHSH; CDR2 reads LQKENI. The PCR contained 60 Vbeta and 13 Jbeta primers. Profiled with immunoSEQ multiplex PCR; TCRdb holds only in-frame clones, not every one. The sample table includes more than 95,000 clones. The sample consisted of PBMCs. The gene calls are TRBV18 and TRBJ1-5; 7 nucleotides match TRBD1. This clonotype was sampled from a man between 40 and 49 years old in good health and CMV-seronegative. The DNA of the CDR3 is TGTGCCAGCTCACCACAGGGGGCCGCTGGGAATCAGCCCCAGCATTTT. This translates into CASSPQGAAGNQPQHF. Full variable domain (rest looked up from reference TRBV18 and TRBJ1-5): NAGVMQNPRHLVRRRGQEARLRCSPMKGHSHVYWYRQLPEEGLKFMVYLQKENIIDESGMPKERFSAEFPKEGPSILRIQQVVRGDSAAYFCASSPQGAAGNQPQHFGDGTRLSIL.